This is a list of T cell receptor beta chains from one sample in a study of T cell responses to AZD1222 COVID-19 vaccine. This table comes from immunoSEQ multiplex PCR, and its TCRdb copy is limited to in-frame clones, with some not included. The repertoire holds 140,000 or so clones, approximately 86% seen once, with less than 6% in the top ten. This material consisted of peripheral blood, taken 28 days after the second AZD1222 dose. Receptors were obtained from an adult who received the AZD1222 COVID-19 vaccine. The CDR3 runs from the conserved cysteine through the conserved F or W. D genes are given only for firm matches. Size values are once, few and many counts, or a class for expanded clones, and some rows have none.

d_call j_call v_call cdr3_length clone_size cdr3_aa cdr3_nt
TRBD2 TRBJ2-7 TRBV5-1 17 once CASSLLGLASSSYEQYF TGCGCCAGCAGCCTTCTGGGACTAGCGAGCAGCTCCTACGAGCAGTACTTC
- TRBJ2-1 TRBV18 14 - CASSPLSAGNEQFF TGTGCCAGCTCACCATTGTCGGCGGGGAATGAGCAGTTCTTC
- TRBJ2-1 TRBV6-5 14 - CASSYGEGYNEQFF TGTGCCAGCAGTTACGGAGAAGGCTACAATGAGCAGTTCTTC
- TRBJ1-5 TRBV9 14 once CASSETFSNQPQHF TGTGCCAGCAGCGAGACCTTTAGCAATCAGCCCCAGCATTTT
- TRBJ2-4 TRBV4-2 17 - CASSQDVGGQGKNIQYF TGTGCCAGCAGCCAAGATGTGGGGGGCCAAGGCAAAAACATTCAGTACTTC
- TRBJ2-3 TRBV7-9 15 - CASSSHRDITDTQYF TGTGCCAGCAGCTCCCACCGGGACATCACAGATACGCAGTATTTT
TRBD2 TRBJ2-3 TRBV9 17 - CASSVELAGGATDTQYF TGTGCCAGCAGCGTAGAACTAGCGGGGGGCGCCACAGATACGCAGTATTTT
- TRBJ2-3 TRBV5-6 12 once CASSALSDTQYF TGTGCCAGCAGCGCTCTTTCAGATACGCAGTATTTT
- TRBJ2-1 TRBV6-5 15 - CASRTAQVSYNEQFF TGTGCCAGCAGGACGGCGCAGGTCTCCTACAATGAGCAGTTCTTC
- TRBJ2-7 TRBV7-7 16 - CASSLALSQRAPEQYF TGTGCCAGCAGCTTAGCGCTGTCCCAGCGCGCACCCGAGCAGTACTTC
TRBD1 TRBJ2-2 TRBV5-1 15 - CASSLTGGNTGELFF TGCGCCAGCAGCTTAACAGGGGGCAACACCGGGGAGCTGTTTTTT
- TRBJ2-3 TRBV7-2 14 - CASTLRGPPDTQYF TGTGCCAGCACCCTTCGGGGGCCGCCAGATACGCAGTATTTT
- TRBJ2-5 TRBV7-9 14 - CASWQSGSIQTQYF TGTGCCAGCTGGCAATCTGGCTCCATACAGACCCAGTACTTC
TRBD2 TRBJ2-7 TRBV3-1/TRBV3-2 18 - CASSQEAATSGDLYEQYF TGTGCCAGCAGCCAAGAGGCCGCCACTAGCGGTGACCTCTACGAGCAGTACTTC
- TRBJ2-3 TRBV11-2 14 - CASSLQGLTDTQYF TGTGCCAGCAGCTTACAGGGACTCACAGATACGCAGTATTTT
TRBD1 TRBJ2-5 TRBV5-1 14 - CASIPWTGQETQYF TGCGCCAGCATCCCCTGGACAGGGCAAGAGACCCAGTACTTC
- TRBJ2-7 TRBV7-8 14 - CASSSGPGTYEQYF TGTGCCAGCAGCTCCGGGCCCGGGACGTACGAGCAGTACTTC
- TRBJ1-2 TRBV5-1 14 once CASSRNDVNEGYTF TGCGCCAGCAGCCGAAATGACGTTAATGAGGGCTACACCTTC
- TRBJ1-1 TRBV7-8 13 - CASSLAGAGEAFF TGTGCCAGCAGCTTAGCTGGCGCCGGGGAAGCTTTCTTT
- TRBJ1-1 TRBV12-5 13 - CASGLYSGGRAFF TGTGCTAGTGGCCTTTACAGCGGGGGGCGAGCTTTCTTT
- TRBJ2-1 TRBV10-1 13 - CASSEVSDNEQFF TGCGCCAGCAGTGAGGTCAGCGACAATGAGCAGTTCTTC
- TRBJ1-1 TRBV11-3 13 - CASSLFGGTEAFF TGTGCCAGCAGCTTATTTGGGGGAACTGAAGCTTTCTTT
TRBD2 TRBJ2-3 TRBV7-2 16 - CASSLGSSGGTDTQYF TGTGCCAGCAGCCTAGGAAGCAGCGGGGGCACAGATACGCAGTATTTT
- TRBJ1-1 TRBV7-9 13 - CASSNTGITEAFF TGTGCCAGCAGCAATACAGGGATCACTGAAGCTTTCTTT
- TRBJ1-5 TRBV19 15 - CASRGGAAGNQPQHF TGTGCCAGTAGGGGGGGGGCTGCGGGCAATCAGCCCCAGCATTTT
- TRBJ1-5 TRBV5-8 14 few CASSRGPDNQPQHF TGTGCCAGCAGCCGCGGGCCGGACAATCAGCCCCAGCATTTT
- TRBJ1-2 TRBV6-5 15 - CASSYRAGEDYGYTF TGTGCCAGCAGTTACCGGGCCGGGGAGGACTATGGCTACACCTTC
- TRBJ1-6 TRBV18 15 - CASSPVRDLNSPLHF TGTGCCAGCTCACCGGTCAGGGATCTAAATTCACCCCTCCACTTT
- TRBJ1-5 TRBV3-1/TRBV3-2 13 - CASTDGSNQPQHF TGTGCCAGCACCGACGGTAGCAATCAGCCCCAGCATTTT
TRBD1 TRBJ1-1 TRBV7-9 15 once CASSSLSDRGTEAFF TGTGCCAGCAGTTCCCTCTCAGACAGGGGTACTGAAGCTTTCTTT
TRBD1 TRBJ1-1 TRBV27 13 - CASSRTGPPEAFF TGTGCCAGCAGCAGGACAGGGCCCCCTGAAGCTTTCTTT
- TRBJ2-5 TRBV10-1 15 - CASSESMVDRETQYF TGCGCCAGCAGTGAGTCGATGGTCGATAGAGAGACCCAGTACTTC
- TRBJ2-2 TRBV4-2 15 - CASSLGVLDTGELFF TGTGCCAGCAGCCTAGGGGTTTTGGACACCGGGGAGCTGTTTTTT
- TRBJ1-6 TRBV30 12 - CAWSPGPRSLHF TGTGCCTGGAGTCCGGGACCCCGTTCCCTCCACTTT
TRBD1 TRBJ1-5 TRBV7-9 15 - CASSSQGDLQSPQHF TGTGCCAGCAGCTCCCAGGGGGACCTCCAATCGCCCCAGCATTTT
TRBD1 TRBJ2-1 TRBV5-8 13 - CASSWDRRNEQFF TGTGCCAGCAGCTGGGACAGGAGGAATGAGCAGTTCTTC
TRBD2 TRBJ2-3 TRBV19 17 - CASNLTPLAGGPDTQYF TGTGCCAGTAACCTCACCCCCCTAGCGGGGGGTCCAGATACGCAGTATTTT
- TRBJ1-3 TRBV29-1 13 - CSVGRGNGNTIYF TGCAGCGTTGGAAGGGGAAATGGAAACACCATATATTTT
- TRBJ2-7 TRBV18 13 - CASSVGSSREQYF TGTGCCAGCTCGGTCGGGAGTTCGCGGGAGCAGTACTTC
- TRBJ1-1 TRBV2 12 - CASKRENTEAFF TGTGCCAGCAAAAGAGAGAACACTGAAGCTTTCTTT